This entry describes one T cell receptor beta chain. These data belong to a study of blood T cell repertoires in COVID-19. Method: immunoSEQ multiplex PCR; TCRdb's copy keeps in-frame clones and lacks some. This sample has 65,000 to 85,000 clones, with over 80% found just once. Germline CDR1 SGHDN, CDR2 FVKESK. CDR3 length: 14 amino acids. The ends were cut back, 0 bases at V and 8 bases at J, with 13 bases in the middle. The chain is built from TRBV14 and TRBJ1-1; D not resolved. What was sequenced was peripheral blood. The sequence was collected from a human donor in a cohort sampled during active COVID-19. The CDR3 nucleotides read TGTGCCAGCAGCCAAGATGCGGCACGACCCGAAGCTTTCTTT. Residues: CASSQDAARPEAFF.